The T cell receptor beta chain under discussion was sequenced for a study of tumor-infiltrating lymphocytes in primary liver carcinoma. Findings and caveats of the study: Tumor-blood pairs (like tumor-adjacent pairs) overlapped less than tumor region pairs did. Found in all five tumor regions were only about 7.5-25% of top clones.

A primer in the constant region served to generate TCR beta cDNA from roughly 550 ng of total RNA. Library construction for TCR beta comprised three nested multiplex PCR rounds performed with slightly modified ARM-PCR. TCRdb analysed the multiplex PCR reads with MiXCR anew, one entry per CDR3 protein. The sample holds roughly 50,000 distinct CDR3 sequences; about 73% are singletons and the top ten take 25%. Joint extraction of RNA and DNA used roughly 20-32 mg of bulk tissue that was unsorted. As for this clonotype: As yet, its antigen is unknown. Germline is not matched at one junction end, which may reflect a read error.

Sequenced input: liver tumor tissue from sampling region 2. The subset denotes: tumor region T2, inferior pole. The sequence was collected from a man aged 35-49 years with primary liver carcinoma and hepatitis B virus infection.

The CDR3 sequence is CAISLETRDSADTQYF. As DNA, the CDR3 is TGTGCCATCAGCTTAGAGACTCGGGACAGCGCGGATACGCAGTATTTT. The rearrangement joins TRBV11-2 to TRBJ2-3; 7 bases match TRBD1. The CDR3 totals 16 residues. Germline lookup yields CDR1 SGHAT and CDR2 FQNNGV. The full variable domain, its missing parts supplied by reference TRBV11-2 and TRBJ2-3, is EAGVAQSPRYKIIEKRQSVAFWCNPISGHATLYWYQQILGQGPKLLIQFQNNGVVDDSQLPKDRFSAERLKGVDSTLKIQPAKLEDSAVYLCAISLETRDSADTQYFGPGTRLTVL.